This T cell receptor beta chain was obtained from a study of OX40 agonist ivuxolimab in advanced cancers. Study background: Those enrolled were approximately 87% male, with a mean age of 60 years and ages from 23 to 79. Notes on the study in general: More expanded clones were found, on average, in CD8+ than in CD4+ T cells.

The V and J ends lost 6 bases and 6 bases respectively, with 15 bases between them. CDR1 and CDR2 (germline): SGHTA, FQGNSA. The CDR3 runs 14 residues. Method: immunoSEQ multiplex PCR; TCRdb's copy keeps in-frame clones and lacks some. The table includes 150,000 to 190,000 clones, around 94% detected once. This clone was counted a single time. Antigen unknown. This sequence originates from an adult with an advanced solid tumor such as melanoma, head and neck, liver or kidney cancer. V is TRBV7-2 and J is TRBJ2-1, with D perhaps being TRBD1 or TRBD2 (5 bases each). The specimen was CD4+ or CD8+ T cells sorted from blood, collected in a trial of the OX40 agonist ivuxolimab. CDR3: CASSRRTGANEQFF. The CDR3 DNA follows: TGTGCCAGCAGTCGGAGGACCGGGGCCAATGAGCAGTTCTTC. Together with reference TRBV7-2 and TRBJ2-1, the CDR3 gives the full variable domain: GAGVSQSPSNKVTEKGKDVELRCDPISGHTALYWYRQSLGQGLEFLIYFQGNSAPDKSGLPSDRFSAERTGGSVSTLTIQRTQQEDSAVYLCASSRRTGANEQFFGPGTRLTVL.